The present T cell receptor (beta chain) was sequenced within a study of blood T cell repertoires in COVID-19. Across the study: Collection of acute and convalescent COVID-19 samples took place in the United States, Italy and Spain. PBMCs, B-cell-depleted T cells, or T cells were the source of the cDNA or gDNA that made up the material.

This table comes from immunoSEQ multiplex PCR, and its TCRdb copy is limited to in-frame clones, with some not included. In the table there are 200,000 to 250,000 clones, 88% of which are singletons. This CDR3 is built from 15 residues. From germline, CDR1 is SGHAT and CDR2 FQNNGV. Trimming took 4 bases from V and 4 from J; bases not matched to a gene: 6. Recruitment covered 25 or so US areas and drew participants whose ages spanned roughly 18 to 100 years. Before they entered the study, exposed participants had met a COVID-19 case within 2 weeks. This receptor was taken from a woman between 25 and 40 years old who had been exposed to COVID-19. The J gene is TRBJ1-4, the V gene TRBV11-2, with 7 bases aligning to TRBD1. Sequencing was done on a sample of PBMCs or T cells enriched from blood (not recorded which). CDR3 region: CASSYAGTVNEKLFF. The CDR3 DNA reads as TGTGCCAGCAGCTATGCCGGGACAGTTAATGAAAAACTGTTTTTT.